The 8 T cell receptor beta chains listed next were all sequenced from one sample in a study of T cells after yellow fever vaccination. TCRdb passed the 5' RACE reads through MiXCR, listing each CDR3 protein once. Of a few hundred thousand distinct CDR3 sequences listed, around 10% are singletons. The material was CD4+ T cells sorted from PBMCs, obtained 5 days after the yellow fever booster vaccination. The receptors were gathered from a man aged 18 to 35 who received the YFV17D yellow fever vaccine.

J is TRBJ2-7 and V is TRBV6-2 or TRBV6-3; D is unresolved. The germline CDR1 and CDR2 sequences are MNHEY and SVGEGT. V lost 2 bases and J lost 2, with 13 bases in between. CDR3 length: 15 amino acids. For the CDR3, the DNA is TGTGCCAGCAGTTACCGACATGTAGGCCCCTACGAGCAGTACTTC. It encodes CASSYRHVGPYEQYF.

The chain joins TRBV6-2 or TRBV6-3 to TRBJ2-1; 7 positions agree with TRBD1. The CDR3 is 16 residues long. In germline, CDR1 is MNHEY, CDR2 SVGEGT. The trim removed 5 bases at V and 5 bases at J, leaving 12 bases unmatched. The CDR3 protein is CASSGLRGQGNNEQFF. In DNA, the CDR3 is TGTGCCAGCAGTGGCCTGAGGGGGCAGGGAAACAATGAGCAGTTCTTC.

Comment on this clonotype: A read error may account for a junction end that differs from germline. The rearrangement uses TRBV7-6 and TRBJ2-3; TRBD2 agrees at 10 bases. This CDR3 has 16 residues. CDR1 is SGHVS and CDR2 is FNYEAQ in the germline V gene. This CDR3 is CASSLGSGGAFYTQYF. In nucleotides, the CDR3 is TGTGCCAGCAGTTTAGGGAGCGGGGGGGCCTTTTATACGCAGTATTTT.

This clonotype appeared a few times. The J gene is TRBJ2-5, the V gene TRBV6-5, with TRBD2 matching over 8 bases. Germline assignment: CDR1 MNHEY and CDR2 SVGAGI. The CDR3 contains 16 residues. The V segment lost 2 bases and the J segment 1 base; nucleotides outside the gene matches: 6. The CDR3 DNA sequence: TGTGCCAGCAGTTACGTCGGGGGGGGCAGCCAAGAGACCCAGTACTTC. Protein product: CASSYVGGGSQETQYF.

This clonotype was seen ten or more times. The V and J genes are TRBV5-1 and TRBJ1-1, with 8 bases aligning to TRBD1. V shed 4 bases, J shed 4 bases, and the junction held 6 bases outside the gene matches. CDR3 size: 14 residues. Germline V gives CDR1 SGHRS, CDR2 YFSETQ. The CDR3 coding sequence is TGCGCCAGCAGCGTGGACAGGGCGGGCACTGAAGCTTTCTTT. Translation gives CASSVDRAGTEAFF.

V is TRBV28 and J is TRBJ2-7; D uncertain. This CDR3 is 13 amino acids long. Trimming pared 7 bases from V and 6 bases from J, leaving 16 bases between. The V gene's germline CDR1 is MDHEN and CDR2 SYDVKM. The CDR3 here is CASNPQSATEQYV. The CDR3 bases are TGTGCCAGCAACCCCCAATCCGCCACCGAGCAGTACGTC.

V and J are TRBV7-3 and TRBJ2-1, with 13 bases fitting TRBD2. V shed 4 bases, J shed 4 bases, and the junction held 4 bases outside the gene matches. The CDR3 contains 16 residues. Germline CDR1 reads SGHTA; CDR2 reads FQGTGA. The CDR3 region is CASSSQTSGGYNEQFF. The DNA of the CDR3 is TGTGCCAGCAGCTCCCAGACTAGCGGGGGGTACAATGAGCAGTTCTTC.

A few counts support this clonotype. CDR3 DNA: TGTGCCAGCAGCTTGTCGCGGACAGGGGGCGCGTACGAGCAGTACGTC. This translates into CASSLSRTGGAYEQYV. V usage is TRBV5-4 and J usage is TRBJ2-7, with 11 bases that match TRBD1. After removal of 1 base from V and 4 bases from J, the junction contained 7 bases not matched to a gene. CDR3 length: 16 residues. Per the germline V gene, CDR1 is SGHNT and CDR2 is YYREEE (reference sequence).